Each of the 15 T cell receptor beta chains below was sequenced from the same sample in a study of hypomethylating agent response in myelodysplastic syndrome. Measured with immunoSEQ multiplex PCR; TCRdb has only the in-frame clones, and not every one. The data hold about 2,100 clones, with approximately 86% observed a single time. The sequenced sample was bone marrow, obtained before or after starting hypomethylating agent treatment for myelodysplastic syndrome (not recorded which). These receptors were taken from a human donor with myelodysplastic syndrome.

The chain has TRBV28 and TRBJ1-3; a weak D match, TRBD1 (5 bases). Trimming removed 2 bases from V and 1 base from J, with 12 bases in between. CDR3 length: 16 residues. Germline values: CDR1 MDHEN, CDR2 SYDVKM. In DNA form, the CDR3 reads TGTGCCAGCAGTTTAGCCGACAGAAATTCTGGAAACACCATATATTTT. Translated: CASSLADRNSGNTIYF.

The CDR3 loop reads CASSLAQLAGFVEQFF. CDR3 nucleotides: TGTGCCAGCAGTCTAGCCCAGTTGGCTGGGTTTGTTGAGCAGTTCTTC. The J gene is TRBJ2-1, the V gene TRBV28; TRBD2 might be the D (5 bases). The CDR3 is 16 amino acids. V lost 5 bases to trimming and J lost 9 bases, with 23 bases between them. Germline CDR1 is MDHEN and CDR2 is SYDVKM.

The chain employs TRBV5-4 and TRBJ2-7, with D possibly called TRBD1 or TRBD2 (5 bases each). CDR3 length: 14 amino acids. The germline gives CDR1 SGHNT, CDR2 YYREEE (reference sequence). V was pared by 7 bases and J by 4 bases, with 18 bases between. The CDR3 DNA sequence: TGTGCCAGCCGAAGGGACCTCGGGGTGTACGAGCAGTACTTC. This codes for CASRRDLGVYEQYF.

This clone has only one observation. The V call is TRBV9, the J call TRBJ2-5, with 11 bases that match TRBD2. Germline values: CDR1 SGDLS, CDR2 YYNGEE. The CDR3 is 14 residues long. V was clipped by 6 bases and J by 7 bases; unmatched bases: 8. The CDR3, as DNA: TGTGCCAGCAACCTAGCGGGGGGAACAGCGACCCAGTACTTC. This codes for CASNLAGGTATQYF.

This clone was seen only once. V is TRBV6-4 and J is TRBJ2-3, with D maybe TRBD1 (5 bases). Trimming removed 3 bases from V and 2 bases from J, with 12 bases in between. The CDR3 runs 15 residues. Germline V gene sequence: CDR1 MRHNA, CDR2 SNTAGT. The CDR3 nucleotides are TGTGCCAGCAGTGAATTTTCAGGGATCACAGATACGCAGTATTTT. It codes for CASSEFSGITDTQYF.

The chain couples TRBV27 to TRBJ2-1; tentatively, D is TRBD1 or TRBD2 (5 bases each). V lost 4 bases and J 13 bases, leaving 23 bases between the germline ends. CDR1 and CDR2 from the germline V gene are MNHEY and SMNVEV (reference sequence). The CDR3 spans 15 residues. CDR3 DNA: TGTGCCAGCAGTTCCGAATCCGGGACGCAAGGTGGTCAGTTCTTC. It translates to CASSSESGTQGGQFF.

V usage is TRBV14 and J usage is TRBJ1-6; D is undetermined. Trimming took 5 bases from V and 10 from J, leaving 12 bases between them. CDR1 and CDR2 from the germline V gene are SGHDN and FVKESK. The CDR3 runs 13 residues. This CDR3 reads CASSTTQDSPLHF. The CDR3 DNA reads TGTGCCAGCAGCACTACCCAGGACTCACCCCTCCACTTT.

CDR3 nucleotides: TGTGCCAGCAGTTACGGACGCAAGAGCTCCTACGAGCAGTACTTC. Translated: CASSYGRKSSYEQYF. The chain recombines TRBV27 with TRBJ2-7; D not certain. V was shortened by 4 bases and J by 0 bases, with 13 bases between the two germline ends. The CDR3 loop spans 15 amino acids. Germline V gives CDR1 MNHEY, CDR2 SMNVEV (reference sequence).

The chain links TRBV28 to TRBJ1-5; 9 nucleotides agree with TRBD1. With V trimmed by 6 bases and J by 2 bases, 2 bases remained unmatched. This CDR3 region has 14 residues. The germline CDR1 and CDR2 sequences are MDHEN and SYDVKM. The chain's CDR3 is CASRRTGGNQPQHF. CDR3 in DNA: TGTGCCAGCAGAAGGACAGGGGGCAATCAGCCCCAGCATTTT. The variable domain in full, with the rest retrieved from reference TRBV28 and TRBJ1-5, is DVKVTQSSRYLVKRTGEKVFLECVQDMDHENMFWYRQDPGLGLRLIYFSYDVKMKEKGDIPEGYSVSREKKERFSLILESASTNQTSMYLCASRRTGGNQPQHFGDGTRLSIL.

The chain couples TRBV11-2 to TRBJ2-7, with 7 bases fitting TRBD1. V shed 4 bases, J shed 2 bases, and the junction held 2 bases outside the gene matches. The CDR3 contains 13 residues. CDR1 SGHAT and CDR2 FQNNGV come from the germline V gene. The CDR3 DNA reads TGTGCCAGCAGCTCCGGGACAGCCTACGAGCAGTACTTC. Translating it yields CASSSGTAYEQYF.

The J gene is TRBJ2-3, the V gene TRBV5-1; D unclear. V was trimmed by 4 bases and J by 2 bases, leaving 14 bases between them. CDR3 length: 15 residues. The germline CDR1 and CDR2 sequences are SGHRS and YFSETQ. This CDR3 is CASSTLGGDTDTQYF. The CDR3, as DNA: TGCGCCAGCAGCACCCTCGGCGGAGACACAGATACGCAGTATTTT.

The chain links TRBV7-2 to TRBJ2-2; D gene uncertain. V was cut by 4 bases and J by 6 bases, with 6 bases left in between. The CDR3 consists of 12 residues. Germline V gene lookup returns CDR1 SGHTA and CDR2 FQGNSA. The CDR3 DNA sequence: TGTGCCAGCAGCTCCCGGGCCGGGGAGCTGTTTTTT. Amino acid sequence: CASSSRAGELFF. The variable domain in full, completed from reference TRBV7-2 and TRBJ2-2, reads GAGVSQSPSNKVTEKGKDVELRCDPISGHTALYWYRQSLGQGLEFLIYFQGNSAPDKSGLPSDRFSAERTGGSVSTLTIQRTQQEDSAVYLCASSSRAGELFFGEGSRLTVL.

The chain links TRBV14 to TRBJ1-3; 10 bases map to TRBD1. V dropped 5 bases and J dropped 3; count of bases not matched to a gene: 4. This CDR3 has 15 amino acids. The germline V gene encodes CDR1 SGHDN and CDR2 FVKESK. The CDR3 DNA sequence: TGTGCCAGCAGCACCGACAGGGGGCTTGGAAACACCATATATTTT. Protein: CASSTDRGLGNTIYF.

The CDR3 DNA is TGTGCCAGCAGTGCCCTGACAGGTTCTGCTGAAGCTTTCTTT. Protein sequence: CASSALTGSAEAFF. The genes are TRBV6-1 and TRBJ1-1, with D possibly TRBD1 on 6 matching bases. Germline CDR1 is MNHNS and CDR2 is SASEGT. Trimming stripped 4 bases from V and 6 bases from J, with 15 bases between. The CDR3 contains 14 residues.

This clone was recorded only once. The gene calls are TRBV4-1 and TRBJ2-1; the match to TRBD2 covers 8 bases. The germline gives CDR1 MGHRA, CDR2 YSYEKL. Germline trimming cut 4 bases from V and 3 bases from J; bases unmatched to any gene: 5. This CDR3 is built from 15 residues. DNA for the CDR3: TGCGCCAGCAGCCCAGACACTAGCGGCTACAATGAGCAGTTCTTC. Protein product: CASSPDTSGYNEQFF.